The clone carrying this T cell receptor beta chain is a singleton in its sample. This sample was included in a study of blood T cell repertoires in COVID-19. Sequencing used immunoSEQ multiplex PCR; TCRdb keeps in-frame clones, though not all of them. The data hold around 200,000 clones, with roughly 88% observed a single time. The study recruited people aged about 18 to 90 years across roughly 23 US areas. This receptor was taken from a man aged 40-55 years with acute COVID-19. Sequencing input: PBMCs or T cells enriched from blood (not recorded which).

CDR3 sequence (DNA): TGTGCCAGCAGTTTAGCGGGTCATTCCTACGAGCAGTACTTC. Translation: CASSLAGHSYEQYF. V and J are TRBV27 and TRBJ2-7; D perhaps matches TRBD2 (5 bases). The ends were cut back, 2 bases at V and 1 base at J, with 9 bases in the middle. The V gene's germline CDR1 is MNHEY and CDR2 SMNVEV (reference sequence). This CDR3 region has 14 residues.